One and the same sample provided the 22 T cell receptor beta chains below, sequenced in a study of T-cell reconstitution after alpha-beta-depleted transplantation in children. The library targeted TCRbeta and was prepared with unique molecular identifiers. MiXCR was run by TCRdb on the PCR reads, yielding one entry per CDR3 protein. The table shows over 400,000 distinct CDR3 sequences, with approximately 42% occurring only once. The material sequenced was PBMCs, taken before TCRalphabeta/CD19-depleted stem cell transplant. The receptors derive from a girl aged 2 to 10 with aplastic anemia, due to receive a stem cell transplant.

The chain combines TRBV7-2 with TRBJ2-3, with 9 nucleotides matching TRBD2. This CDR3 region has 16 residues. Per germline, CDR1 SGHTA and CDR2 FQGNSA. The junction had 7 bases not matched to a gene; V was cut back by 4 bases and J by 2 bases. The CDR3 DNA sequence: TGTGCCAGCAGCTCCAGACTAGCGGCCCCCACAGATACGCAGTATTTT. Protein product: CASSSRLAAPTDTQYF.

The V and J genes are TRBV12-3 or TRBV12-4 and TRBJ2-3; D uncertain. CDR3 size: 15 residues. With 6 bases removed from V and 0 bases from J, the gap between germline ends came to 13 bases. CDR3 nucleotides: TGTGCCAGCAGCGCCACAACATCTAGCACAGATACGCAGTATTTT. Translation gives CASSATTSSTDTQYF.

The chain couples TRBV7-6 to TRBJ2-7; no definite D call. Germline CDR1 and CDR2: SGHVS and FNYEAQ. Trimming removed 4 bases from V and 1 base from J, with 11 bases in between. This CDR3 has 14 amino acids. CDR3 DNA: TGTGCCAGCAGCTCCTGGGCCTCGTCCTACGAGCAGTACTTC. Its translation is CASSSWASSYEQYF.

The V call is TRBV12-3 or TRBV12-4, the J call TRBJ2-3; 11 nucleotides match TRBD2. The CDR3 extends over 17 amino acids. V trimming: 0 bases; J trimming: 2 bases; junction bases outside the gene matches: 4. The CDR3 is CASSLALAGDPTDTQYF. CDR3 sequence (DNA): TGTGCCAGCAGTTTAGCACTAGCGGGAGACCCCACAGATACGCAGTATTTT.

This clonotype was seen ten or more times. This chain uses TRBV5-1 with TRBJ2-1; 9 nucleotides match TRBD2. CDR1 and CDR2 from the germline V gene are SGHRS and YFSETQ. The V gene end was trimmed by 2 bases and the J gene end by 7 bases; junction bases not matched to a gene: 10. CDR3 length: 16 amino acids. In nucleotides, the CDR3 is TGCGCCAGCAGCTTTTCAGCGGGAGGCGGGAAGAATGAGCAGTTCTTC. Translated, it gives CASSFSAGGGKNEQFF.

This clonotype was picked up a small number of times. This chain connects TRBV15 to TRBJ2-3; possibly TRBD2 for D (5 bases). Germline lookup yields CDR1 LNHNV and CDR2 YYDKDF (reference sequence). The CDR3 totals 14 residues. V lost 9 bases and J 6 bases, leaving 19 bases between the germline ends. CDR3 amino acids: CATRYSASGDTQYF. The CDR3 DNA is TGTGCCACGAGATATAGCGCCAGTGGGGATACGCAGTATTTT.

V usage is TRBV20-1 and J usage is TRBJ2-3; 11 nucleotides align to TRBD2. The CDR3 spans 14 residues. V gave up 3 bases and J gave up 6 bases; unmatched junction bases: 5. Per germline, CDR1 DFQATT and CDR2 SNEGSKA (reference sequence). The CDR3 DNA reads as TGCAGTGCTAGCCTAGCGGGAGGTAGGGATACGCAGTATTTT. It encodes CSASLAGGRDTQYF.

This clonotype was picked up many times. The chain employs TRBV12-3 or TRBV12-4 and TRBJ1-2; a weak D match, TRBD1 (5 bases). The V gene lost 6 bases and the J gene lost 1 base, with 12 bases spanning the gap. This CDR3 has 14 amino acids. The CDR3 reads CASSINRINYGYTF. CDR3 sequence (DNA): TGTGCCAGCAGCATAAACAGGATTAACTATGGCTACACCTTC.

J is TRBJ2-2 and V is TRBV5-1; D unresolved. Per the germline V gene, CDR1 is SGHRS and CDR2 is YFSETQ. V dropped 2 bases and J dropped 1 base, with 9 bases sitting between them. The CDR3 covers 15 residues. CDR3 nucleotides: TGCGCCAGCAGCTTTGCCCGATTGAACACCGGGGAGCTGTTTTTT. Protein sequence: CASSFARLNTGELFF.

This clonotype appeared a few times. The V call is TRBV7-2, the J call TRBJ1-2; D is perhaps TRBD1 (5 bases). CDR3 length equals 15 residues. V shed 5 bases and J shed 0 bases, with 13 bases lying between them. Looked up from germline, CDR1 is SGHTA and CDR2 is FQGNSA. The CDR3 protein is CASSLDSEPNYGYTF. The DNA for the CDR3 is TGTGCCAGCAGCCTCGACAGCGAACCTAACTATGGCTACACCTTC.

The CDR3 protein is CASRYGTDTQYF. CDR3 nucleotides: TGTGCCAGCAGATACGGCACAGATACGCAGTATTTT. The chain has TRBV12-3 or TRBV12-4 and TRBJ2-3; D remains ambiguous. The CDR3 consists of 12 residues. V was cut by 6 bases and J by 1 base, with 5 bases left in between.

This clonotype was picked up many times. The chain recombines TRBV29-1 with TRBJ2-1; no reliable D call. Trimming left V 6 bases short and J 5 bases short, with 8 bases between. Looked up from germline, CDR1 is SQVTM and CDR2 is ANQGSEA. The CDR3 loop spans 11 amino acids. This CDR3 is CSVRRNNEQFF. CDR3 bases: TGCAGCGTACGCAGAAACAATGAGCAGTTCTTC.

The gene calls are TRBV11-2 and TRBJ1-1; D not certain. Trimming took 5 bases from V and 6 from J, leaving 16 bases between them. Germline CDR1 SGHAT, CDR2 FQNNGV. This CDR3 has 14 residues. For the CDR3, the DNA is TGTGCCAGCAGCCCGACCGGCAGAACAGCTGAAGCTTTCTTT. Translating it yields CASSPTGRTAEAFF.

This clonotype was found many times. The chain couples TRBV20-1 to TRBJ1-5, with D uncertain. The CDR3 contains 14 residues. V was clipped by 5 bases and J by 2 bases, with 13 bases between them. Germline-derived CDR1 and CDR2 are DFQATT and SNEGSKA (reference sequence). Here the CDR3 DNA reads TGCAGTGCTCTCGACTGGAGAGGCAATCAGCCCCAGCATTTT. Amino acids: CSALDWRGNQPQHF.

The chain has TRBV20-1 and TRBJ2-1, with 11 positions matching TRBD2. The CDR3 is 15 residues long. V lost 5 bases and J lost 4; bases outside the gene matches: 7. CDR1 and CDR2 (germline): DFQATT, SNEGSKA (reference sequence). The CDR3: CSAFLAGGPYNEQFF. The DNA for the CDR3 is TGCAGTGCTTTCTTAGCGGGAGGGCCTTACAATGAGCAGTTCTTC.

The rearrangement joins TRBV21-1 to TRBJ2-7; the DNA was not compared with TRBD1, the D call given in the table. TRBV21-1 is designated a pseudogene. The length of the CDR3 is 15 residues. CDR3 protein: CAFRLGGAETYEQYF. CDR3 in DNA: TGTGCCTTCCGATTGGGGGGGGCTGAAACCTACGAGCAGTACTTC.

This clonotype was recorded many times. This chain uses TRBV20-1 with TRBJ1-2; D is possibly TRBD1 (6 bases). Germline CDR1 reads DFQATT; CDR2 reads SNEGSKA (reference sequence). The V gene lost 6 bases and the J gene lost 4 bases, with 12 bases spanning the gap. CDR3 length equals 12 residues. In nucleotides, the CDR3 is TGCAGTGCGGGGGCCGGAGCCTATGGCTACACCTTC. Residues: CSAGAGAYGYTF.

The CDR3 nucleotides read TGCGCCAGCAGCAGAGGGGACAACTCGGATCAGCCCCAGCATTTT. Protein sequence: CASSRGDNSDQPQHF. This chain links TRBV5-1 with TRBJ1-5, with TRBD1 as a possible D gene (6 bases). V lost 4 bases to trimming and J lost 5 bases, with 16 bases between them. The CDR3 totals 15 residues. The germline gives CDR1 SGHRS, CDR2 YFSETQ.

This clonotype was observed many times. V and J are TRBV29-1 and TRBJ1-1, with 7 bases fitting TRBD1. V trimming: 4 bases; J trimming: 6 bases; junction bases outside the gene matches: 11. This CDR3 contains 14 residues. Germline V gene data show CDR1 as SQVTM and CDR2 as ANQGSEA. CDR3: CSVVYGTVFSEAFF. The CDR3, as DNA: TGCAGCGTTGTCTACGGGACAGTTTTCTCTGAAGCTTTCTTT.

This clonotype was observed at least ten times. V is TRBV7-3 and J is TRBJ2-6, with 7 bases that match TRBD1. The length of the CDR3 is 20 residues. Germline CDR1 is SGHTA and CDR2 is FQGTGA. With 5 bases clipped from V and 0 bases from J, the junction kept 16 bases outside the gene matches. CDR3 nucleotides: TGTGCCAGCAGCCCCCAGGCCGCAGGGGGTCTCAACTCTGGGGCCAACGTCCTGACTTTC. Translation gives CASSPQAAGGLNSGANVLTF.

As concerns this clonotype: Given a much more abundant clone one base away, this may be a read error. This chain joins TRBV6-1 and TRBJ2-1, with D perhaps being TRBD1 or TRBD2 (5 bases each). Trimming left V 4 bases short and J 0 bases short, with 16 bases between. This CDR3 has 17 residues. Germline assignment: CDR1 MNHNS and CDR2 SASEGT. CDR3 bases: TGTGCCAGCAGTGGTTCCGGGGCGGTCCACTCCTACAATGAGCAGTTCTTC. Encoded protein: CASSGSGAVHSYNEQFF.

The rearrangement links TRBV5-1 to TRBJ2-3, with D perhaps matching TRBD2 (5 bases). V was cut by 2 bases and J by 3 bases, with 16 bases left in between. The CDR3 is 16 residues long. Germline V gene data show CDR1 as SGHRS and CDR2 as YFSETQ. CDR3 loop: CASSLGEGYGTDTQYF. CDR3 coding DNA: TGCGCCAGCAGCTTAGGTGAGGGATATGGAACAGATACGCAGTATTTT. Combining the CDR3 with reference TRBV5-1 and TRBJ2-3 gives the whole variable domain KAGVTQTPRYLIKTRGQQVTLSCSPISGHRSVSWYQQTPGQGLQFLFEYFSETQRNKGNFPGRFSGRQFSNSRSEMNVSTLELGDSALYLCASSLGEGYGTDTQYFGPGTRLTVL.